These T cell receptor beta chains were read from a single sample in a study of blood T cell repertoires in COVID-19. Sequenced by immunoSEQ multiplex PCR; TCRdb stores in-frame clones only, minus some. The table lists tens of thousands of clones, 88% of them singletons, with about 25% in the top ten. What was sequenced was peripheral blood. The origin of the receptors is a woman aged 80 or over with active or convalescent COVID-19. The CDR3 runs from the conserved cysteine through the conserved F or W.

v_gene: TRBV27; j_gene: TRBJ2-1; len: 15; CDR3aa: CASSLGPSSYNEQFF
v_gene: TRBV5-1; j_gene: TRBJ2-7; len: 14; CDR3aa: CASSLAQGLYEQYF
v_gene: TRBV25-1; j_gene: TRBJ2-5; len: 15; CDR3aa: CASSESRQLQETQYF
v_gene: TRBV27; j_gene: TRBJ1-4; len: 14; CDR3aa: CASSSSGTGEKLFF
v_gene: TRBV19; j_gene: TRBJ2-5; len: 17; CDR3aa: CASSIGGTARYQETQYF
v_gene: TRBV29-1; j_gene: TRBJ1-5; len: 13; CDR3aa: CSVKEASNQPQHF
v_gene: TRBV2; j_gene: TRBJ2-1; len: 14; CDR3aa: CASSVTMGLDEQFF
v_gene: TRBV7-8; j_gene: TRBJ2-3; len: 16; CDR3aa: CASSRLLAGDTDTQYF
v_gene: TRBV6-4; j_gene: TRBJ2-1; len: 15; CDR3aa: CASSDDPDRANEQFF
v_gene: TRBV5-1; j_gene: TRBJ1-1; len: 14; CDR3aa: CASKDTFFNTEAFF
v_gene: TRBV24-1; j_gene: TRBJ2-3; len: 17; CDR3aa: CATSDPGKAGPTDTQYF
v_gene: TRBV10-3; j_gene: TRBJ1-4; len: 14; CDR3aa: CATGQGASNEKLFF
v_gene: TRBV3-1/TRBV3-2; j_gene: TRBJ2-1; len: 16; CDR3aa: CASSERQGASYNEQFF
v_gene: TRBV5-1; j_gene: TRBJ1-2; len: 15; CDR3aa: CASSIAGASSYGYTF
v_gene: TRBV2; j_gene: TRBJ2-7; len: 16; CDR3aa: CASSDPLAGLTYEQYF
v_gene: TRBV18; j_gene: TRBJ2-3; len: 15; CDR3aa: CASSQFGGTTDTQYF
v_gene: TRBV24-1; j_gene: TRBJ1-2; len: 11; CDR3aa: CATSAGNGYTF
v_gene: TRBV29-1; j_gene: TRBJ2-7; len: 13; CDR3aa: CSVGLGSSYEQYF
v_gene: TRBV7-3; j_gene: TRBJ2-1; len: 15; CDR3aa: CASSRRGGGINEQFF
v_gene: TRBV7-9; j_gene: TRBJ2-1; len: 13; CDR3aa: CASAQRDYNEQFF
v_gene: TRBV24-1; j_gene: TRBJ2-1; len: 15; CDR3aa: CATSDSRLAGNEQFF
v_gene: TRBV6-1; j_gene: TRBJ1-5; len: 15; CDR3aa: CASSEREGRGQPQHF
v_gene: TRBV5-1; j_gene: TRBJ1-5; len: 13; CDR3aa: CASSLEGFQPQHF
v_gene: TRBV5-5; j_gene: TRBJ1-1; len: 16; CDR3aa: CASSLVPDITNTEAFF
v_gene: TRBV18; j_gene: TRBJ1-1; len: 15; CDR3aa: CASSPQGVRNTEAFF
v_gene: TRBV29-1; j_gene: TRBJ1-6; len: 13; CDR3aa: CSVRTGYNSPLHF
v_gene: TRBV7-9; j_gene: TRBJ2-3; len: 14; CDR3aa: CASSFGGATDTQYF
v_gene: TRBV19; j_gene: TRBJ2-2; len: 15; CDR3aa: CASRGGTEITGELFF
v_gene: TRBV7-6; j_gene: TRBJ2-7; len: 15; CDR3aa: CASSRGGLVNYEQYF
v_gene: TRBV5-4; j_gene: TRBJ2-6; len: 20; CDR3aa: CASSLPPQVPRLSGANVLTF
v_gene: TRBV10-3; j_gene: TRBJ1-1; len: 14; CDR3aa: CATSEGLGGTEAFF
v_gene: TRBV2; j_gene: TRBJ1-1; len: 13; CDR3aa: CASSESGVAEAFF
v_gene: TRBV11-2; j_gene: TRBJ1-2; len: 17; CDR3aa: CASSLDLVRQGNYGYTF
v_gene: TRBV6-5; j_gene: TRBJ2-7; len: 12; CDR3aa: CASRSTGGEQYF
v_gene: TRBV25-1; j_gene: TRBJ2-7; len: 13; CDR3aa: CASSPRDSYEQYF
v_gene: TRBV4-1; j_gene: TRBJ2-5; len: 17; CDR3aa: CASSQVTSGVGEETQYF
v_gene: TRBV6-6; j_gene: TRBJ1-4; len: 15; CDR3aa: CASSSTGANNEKLFF
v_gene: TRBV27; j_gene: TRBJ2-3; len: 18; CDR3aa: CASSLSADYPGGTDTQYF
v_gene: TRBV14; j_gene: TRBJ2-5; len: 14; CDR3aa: CASSQVSRRETQYF
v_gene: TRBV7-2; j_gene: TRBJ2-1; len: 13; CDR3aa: CASSLGDRGREFF
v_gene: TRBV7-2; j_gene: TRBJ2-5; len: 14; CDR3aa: CASSPNTVLGTQYF
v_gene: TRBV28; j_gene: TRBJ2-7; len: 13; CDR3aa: CASTTGQLYEQYF
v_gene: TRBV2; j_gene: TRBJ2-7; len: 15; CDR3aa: CASSTNSGGAYEQYF
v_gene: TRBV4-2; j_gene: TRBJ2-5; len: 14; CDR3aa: CASSRELVQETQYF
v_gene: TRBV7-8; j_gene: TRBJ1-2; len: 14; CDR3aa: CASSPQTGRYGYTF
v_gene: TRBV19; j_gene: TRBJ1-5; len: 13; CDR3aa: CASRLQGVQPQHF
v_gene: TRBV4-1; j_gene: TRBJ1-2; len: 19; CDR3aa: CASSQASFPGTGDFYGYTF
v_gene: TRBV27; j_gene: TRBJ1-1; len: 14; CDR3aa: CASSSTGRYTEAFF
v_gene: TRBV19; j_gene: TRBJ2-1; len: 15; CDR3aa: CASSGLQVANNEQFF
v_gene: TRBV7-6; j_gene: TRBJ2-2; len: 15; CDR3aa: CASSDTGSSAGELFF
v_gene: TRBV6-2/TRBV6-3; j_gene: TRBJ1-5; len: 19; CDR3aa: CASSSLPTGLQGTGQPQHF
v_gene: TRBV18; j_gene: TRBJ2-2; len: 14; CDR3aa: CASSPRGYTGELFF
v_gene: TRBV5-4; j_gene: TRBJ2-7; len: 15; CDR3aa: CASSLIGQGSYEQYF
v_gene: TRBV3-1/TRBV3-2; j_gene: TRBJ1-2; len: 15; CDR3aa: CASSQGPLAENGYTF
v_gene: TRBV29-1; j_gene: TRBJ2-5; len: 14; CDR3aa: CSVEGQGVGETQYF
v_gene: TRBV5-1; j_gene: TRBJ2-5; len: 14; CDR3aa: CASSHQGYQETQYF
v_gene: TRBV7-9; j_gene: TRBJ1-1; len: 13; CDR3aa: CASNRGLNTEAFF